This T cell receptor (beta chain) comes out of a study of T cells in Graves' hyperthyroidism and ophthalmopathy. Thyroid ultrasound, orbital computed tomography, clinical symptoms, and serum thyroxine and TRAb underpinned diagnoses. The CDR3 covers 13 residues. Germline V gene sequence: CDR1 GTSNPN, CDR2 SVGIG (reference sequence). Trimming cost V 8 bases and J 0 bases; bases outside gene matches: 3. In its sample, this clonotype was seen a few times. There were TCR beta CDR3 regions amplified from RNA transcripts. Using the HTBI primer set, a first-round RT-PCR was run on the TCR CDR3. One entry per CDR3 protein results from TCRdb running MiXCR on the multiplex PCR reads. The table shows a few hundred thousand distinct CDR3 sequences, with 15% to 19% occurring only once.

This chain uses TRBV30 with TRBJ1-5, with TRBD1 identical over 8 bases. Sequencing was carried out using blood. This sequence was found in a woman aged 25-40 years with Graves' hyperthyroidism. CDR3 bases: TGTGCCGGGGGACAGGATAGCAATCAGCCCCAGCATTTT. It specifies CAGGQDSNQPQHF.